This T cell receptor beta chain was profiled in a study of OX40 agonist ivuxolimab in advanced cancers. Study results and limitations: Clonal expansion from baseline to week 6 occurred in both CD4+ and CD8+ T cells. Fewer expanded clones were found on average in CD4+ than in CD8+ T cells.

Details on this clone: The antigen is not known. Different DNA sequences within this sample yield the same CDR3.

Data came from immunoSEQ multiplex PCR; TCRdb stores just in-frame clones and leaves some out. The table has roughly 40,000 clones, 86% seen once. CDR3 length equals 14 residues. Germline CDR1 and CDR2: SEHNR and FQNEAQ (reference sequence). With 1 base removed from V and 2 bases from J, the gap between germline ends came to 8 bases. The sequence came from an adult with an advanced solid tumor such as melanoma, head and neck, liver or kidney cancer. The chain recombines TRBV7-9 with TRBJ2-5; no clear D gene. Material: CD4+ or CD8+ T cells sorted from blood, obtained in a trial of the OX40 agonist ivuxolimab. CDR3 nucleotides: TGTGCCAGCAGCTTAGTGGGTCAGCAAGAGACCCAGTACTTC. It yields the protein CASSLVGQQETQYF.